Listed below are T cell receptor beta chains from one sample, sequenced in a study of T cell repertoires in cytomegalovirus infection. TCRdb re-called the reads with MiXCR, one entry per CDR3 protein. The data contain about 920,000 distinct CDR3 sequences, 25% to 40% of them singletons. No cognate antigen is known for these TCRs. This specimen consisted of cultured CD8+ T cells from PBMCs, obtained from culture after CMV antigen stimulation. The receptors come from a human donor in good health (CMV status not recorded). Some clones in this sample may be carry-over from other donors' samples. The CDR3 runs from the conserved cysteine through the conserved F or W. Fields, in order: clone size, V gene, J gene, D gene, CDR3 DNA, CDR3 protein. D genes are given only for firm matches. The size entry is marked missing in some rows and otherwise reads once, few, many or a size class.

>.|TRBV10-3|TRBJ1-3|TRBD1
TGTGCCATCAAGGCAGGGACAGAATCTGGAAACACCATATATTTT
CAIKAGTESGNTIYF
>once|TRBV6-2/TRBV6-3|TRBJ1-2|.
TGTGCCAGCAGTTACTTGGCTTGGACAGACAACTATGGCTACACCTTC
CASSYLAWTDNYGYTF
>.|TRBV4-1|TRBJ1-2|TRBD1
TGCGCCAGCAGCCAAGAAACAGGGGGCATGGGCTATGGCTACACCTTC
CASSQETGGMGYGYTF
>many|TRBV7-2|TRBJ2-1|.
TGTGCCAGCAGCTGGATCCCATACAATGAGCAGTTCTTC
CASSWIPYNEQFF
>once|TRBV2|TRBJ1-1|.
TGTGCCAGCAGGGTCAGGCGGGTCACTGAAGCTTTCTTT
CASRVRRVTEAFF
>few|TRBV27|TRBJ1-2|.
TGTGCCAGCAGCCCCGGGGTGACGCCTAACTATGGCTACACCTTC
CASSPGVTPNYGYTF
>many|TRBV6-6|TRBJ2-3|.
TGTGCCAGCAGTCTTGGGGGCGCGGGCACAGATACGCAGTATTTT
CASSLGGAGTDTQYF
>few|TRBV4-3|TRBJ2-5|.
TGCGCCAGCAGCCAAGTACTAGGACCGGAGACCCAGTACTTC
CASSQVLGPETQYF
>.|TRBV20-1|TRBJ2-7|.
TGCAGTGCCCCGAGTAGCCCCCGGAACCACGAGCAGTACTTC
CSAPSSPRNHEQYF
>.|TRBV19|TRBJ1-4|.
TGTGCCAGTAGTATGGACGGGCACGTCGGGGCTAATGAAAAACTGTTTTTT
CASSMDGHVGANEKLFF
>.|TRBV9|TRBJ2-5|TRBD1
TGTGCCAGCAGCGCCCGTTCGGACAGGGGCCAAGAGACCCAGTACTTC
CASSARSDRGQETQYF
>few|TRBV6-2/TRBV6-3|TRBJ2-1|.
TGTGCCAGCAGTTACTCGACTACCCCGAGCTACAATGAGCAGTTCTTC
CASSYSTTPSYNEQFF
>.|TRBV6-6|TRBJ2-5|.
TGTGCCAGCACCTACTTCCAGGGGTCGCGAGAGACCCAGTACTTC
CASTYFQGSRETQYF
>many|TRBV7-6|TRBJ2-1|.
TGTGCCAGCAGCCGAAGACAGAACAATGAGCAGTTCTTC
CASSRRQNNEQFF
>.|TRBV27|TRBJ1-1|TRBD1
TGTGCCAGCAGTCCCTCGACAGGGACGACTGAAGCTTTCTTT
CASSPSTGTTEAFF
>.|TRBV20-1|TRBJ2-3|.
TGCAGTGCTAGAGATACTGACACAGATACGCAGTATTTT
CSARDTDTDTQYF
>.|TRBV28|TRBJ2-3|TRBD2
TGTGCCACTGGGTCACAGCGGGGACTCACAGATACGCAGTATTTT
CATGSQRGLTDTQYF
>.|TRBV24-1|TRBJ2-1|TRBD2
TGTGCCACCAGTGATTTGGGTAGCGGGGGGGACAATGAGCAGTTCTTC
CATSDLGSGGDNEQFF
>.|TRBV15|TRBJ1-1|.
TGTGCCACCAGCAGAGATATTACATCCAAAGCTTTCTTT
CATSRDITSKAFF
>.|TRBV29-1|TRBJ1-1|.
TGCAGCGTTGCTTGGGGGGTGGCTGAAGCTTTCTTT
CSVAWGVAEAFF
>.|TRBV20-1|TRBJ2-1|.
TGCAGTGCTAGAGATTTGATGGCCGGGGCCCGACACAATGAGCAGTTCTTC
CSARDLMAGARHNEQFF
>.|TRBV7-6|TRBJ2-2|TRBD2
TGTGCCAGCAGCTTAAGCCTAGCGGGGCGAGAGACCGGGGAGCTGTTTTTT
CASSLSLAGRETGELFF
>few|TRBV2|TRBJ1-5|.
TGTGCCAGCAGTGCGGGAAGGGCCAAGAATCAGCCCCAGCATTTT
CASSAGRAKNQPQHF
>.|TRBV3-1|TRBJ1-1|TRBD1
TGTGCCAGCACTCCCGGGACAGTCTTTAAAAAAGCTTTCTTT
CASTPGTVFKKAFF
>.|TRBV6-5|TRBJ2-5|.
TGTGCCAGCAGTTACTCGAAGGGATGGGAGACCCAGTACTTC
CASSYSKGWETQYF
>.|TRBV6-1|TRBJ1-1|.
TGTGCCAGCAGGGCGGGGGCTTGGAGCACTGAAGCTTTCTTT
CASRAGAWSTEAFF
>.|TRBV2|TRBJ2-3|.
TGTGCCAGCAGGGGACCGAAGCTCGAGTTGGATACGCAGTATTTT
CASRGPKLELDTQYF
>few|TRBV6-8|TRBJ1-2|.
TGTGCCAGCTCGAACGGAGGCTATGGCTACACCTTC
CASSNGGYGYTF
>few|TRBV10-3|TRBJ2-1|.
TGTGCCATCAGTGAGTCGTCTAGCGACCACAATGAGCAGTTCTTC
CAISESSSDHNEQFF
>few|TRBV27|TRBJ1-3|TRBD1
TGTGCCAGCAGTTACGGGACAGGGACGAACACCATATATTTT
CASSYGTGTNTIYF
>few|TRBV9|TRBJ2-1|TRBD2
TGTGCCAGCAGCGTAGCTCTGCGGGGGGGGAGCAATGAGCAGTTCTTC
CASSVALRGGSNEQFF
>.|TRBV7-3|TRBJ2-3|.
TGTGCCAGCACCCCAAGGGGGGGGCAGACAGATACGCAGTATTTT
CASTPRGGQTDTQYF
>.|TRBV5-1|TRBJ1-1|.
TGCGCCAGCAGCTTCTTGACATCTGGGGACACTGAAGCTTTCTTT
CASSFLTSGDTEAFF
>.|TRBV19|TRBJ2-4|.
TGTGCCAGTAGTATTGGCTGGGGATCAAGGGACATTCAGTACTTC
CASSIGWGSRDIQYF
>few|TRBV18|TRBJ2-3|.
TGTGCCAGCTCATCTAGCGAGTCTAGCACAGATACGCAGTATTTT
CASSSSESSTDTQYF
>many|TRBV7-9|TRBJ2-7|.
TGTGCCAGCAGCCCCGAGGGGGGGGACGAGCAGTACTTC
CASSPEGGDEQYF
>many|TRBV7-8|TRBJ2-3|TRBD2
TGTGCCAGCAGCTTGTGGACTAGCGGGGAAGGGGATACGCAGTATTTT
CASSLWTSGEGDTQYF
>many|TRBV7-9|TRBJ2-1|TRBD2
TGTGCCAGCAGCCCCCAGCGGGACTCCTACAATGAGCAGTTCTTC
CASSPQRDSYNEQFF
>.|TRBV27|TRBJ1-2|.
TGTGTCACCAGCCCTTCCGATCTCGGCTCTGGCTACACCTTC
CVTSPSDLGSGYTF
>.|TRBV5-1|TRBJ2-3|.
TGCGCCAGCAGCCCGAAACCTCTTCAAGGAGATACGCAGTATTTT
CASSPKPLQGDTQYF
>few|TRBV27|TRBJ2-7|.
TGTGCCAGCAGCCTAACTCCCCAGCGGCTCTACGAGCAGTACTTC
CASSLTPQRLYEQYF
>few|TRBV6-1|TRBJ1-2|.
TGTGCCAGCACCCAGGGGTCACACCTTAACTATGGCTACACCTTC
CASTQGSHLNYGYTF
>.|TRBV10-3|TRBJ1-2|TRBD1
TGTGCCATCAGTGAGTCGATGGACAGGGGAATCTATGGCTACACCTTC
CAISESMDRGIYGYTF
>few|TRBV4-1|TRBJ1-3|.
TGCGCCAGCAGCCAAGAACAGAGTGGAAACACCATATATTTT
CASSQEQSGNTIYF
>few|TRBV27|TRBJ1-6|.
TGTGCCAGCAGTATCCGGGACATCTCACCCAAGTCACCCCTCCACTTT
CASSIRDISPKSPLHF
>many|TRBV6-6|TRBJ1-5|TRBD1
TGTGCCAGCAGTTACTGGGACCTGGACAGGGAGTTTAGCAATCAGCCCCAGCATTTT
CASSYWDLDREFSNQPQHF
>.|TRBV6-2/TRBV6-3|TRBJ2-1|.
TGTGCCAGCAGTTACGGATGGGAGCAGTTCTTC
CASSYGWEQFF
>few|TRBV7-6|TRBJ1-1|.
TGTGCCAGCAGCTTAGCGCCGTCAAGGGGGAGCGTTGAAGCTTTCTTT
CASSLAPSRGSVEAFF
>.|TRBV2|TRBJ2-7|TRBD1
TGTGCCAGCTTAGGACAGGCCGGGGCCTACGAGCAGTACTTC
CASLGQAGAYEQYF
>many|TRBV5-6|TRBJ1-5|.
TGTGCCAGCAGCTTGACTCTGGCAGATTATAGCAATCAGCCCCAGCATTTT
CASSLTLADYSNQPQHF
>.|TRBV6-1|TRBJ1-6|.
TGTGCCAGCAGTGAAGCGGGGGCAGGAAATTCACCCCTCCACTTT
CASSEAGAGNSPLHF